This T cell receptor (beta chain) is from a study of cytomegalovirus exposure and HLA in healthy donors. Worth noting for this clone: Its antigen is still unknown.

Findings of the study overall: According to an earlier analysis, most TCR beta V segments yielded productive rearrangements about 87% or about 30% of the time. For most subjects, TCR beta sequences were reported to predict HLA-A and HLA-B alleles with accuracy.

PCR amplification relied on 60 Vbeta primers (plus 13 Jbeta primers). The table came from immunoSEQ multiplex PCR; TCRdb's copy has only in-frame clones and leaves some out. The sample has around 150,000 clones, roughly 80% seen once. The material sequenced was PBMCs. The receptor comes from a man aged 50-59 years in good health and CMV-seropositive.

As DNA, the CDR3 is TGTGCCAGCACTGGTCGACAGTTCAATCAGCCCCAGCATTTT. It yields the protein CASTGRQFNQPQHF. The chain employs TRBV6-1 and TRBJ1-5; maybe TRBD1 (5 bases). The CDR3 spans 14 residues. CDR1 and CDR2 (germline): MNHNS, SASEGT. Trimming took off 7 bases at V and 3 bases at J, with 13 bases between the two ends.